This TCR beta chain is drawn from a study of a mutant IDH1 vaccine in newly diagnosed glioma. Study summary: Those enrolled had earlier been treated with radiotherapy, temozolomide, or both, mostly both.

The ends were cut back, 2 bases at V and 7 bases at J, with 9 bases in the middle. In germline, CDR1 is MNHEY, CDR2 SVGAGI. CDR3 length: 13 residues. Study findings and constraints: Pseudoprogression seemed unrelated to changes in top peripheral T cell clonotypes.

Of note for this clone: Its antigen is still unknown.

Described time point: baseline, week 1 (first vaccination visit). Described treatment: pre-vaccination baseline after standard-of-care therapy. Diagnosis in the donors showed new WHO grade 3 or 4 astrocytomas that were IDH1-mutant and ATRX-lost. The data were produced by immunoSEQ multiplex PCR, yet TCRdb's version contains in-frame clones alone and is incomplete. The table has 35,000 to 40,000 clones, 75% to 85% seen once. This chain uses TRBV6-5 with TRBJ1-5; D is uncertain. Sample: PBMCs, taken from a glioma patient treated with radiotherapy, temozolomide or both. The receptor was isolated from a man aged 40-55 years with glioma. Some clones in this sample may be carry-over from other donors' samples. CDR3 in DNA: TGTGCCAGCAGTTACCGGAGGGCCCAGCCCCAGCATTTT. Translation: CASSYRRAQPQHF.